This T cell receptor (beta chain) was sequenced in a study of blood T cell repertoires in COVID-19. Study background: The samples span acute and convalescent COVID-19 from the United States, Italy and Spain. From T cells, B-cell-depleted T cells, or PBMCs came the material, which was cDNA or gDNA.

Per germline, CDR1 MDHEN and CDR2 SYDVKM. J gave up 5 bases and V 2 bases, and 12 bases lay outside the gene matches. The CDR3 contains 17 residues. As handled by the study authors: Amplification of reference gene primers was used by the study to estimate nucleated cell counts. Method: immunoSEQ multiplex PCR; TCRdb's copy keeps in-frame clones and lacks some. The DNA was the basis for D and trimming; V, J and clone size are from that table. Found here are over 45,000 clones, roughly 82% of them singletons; the top ten hold around 7%. The chain has TRBV28 and TRBJ2-1, with TRBD2 matching over 7 bases. The source is a man aged 35 to 55 with acute or convalescent COVID-19. The sample comprised peripheral blood. The CDR3 DNA follows: TGTGCCAGCAGTTTAGAAAGCTTACCGGGACTAAACAATGAGCAGTTCTTC. Translated: CASSLESLPGLNNEQFF.